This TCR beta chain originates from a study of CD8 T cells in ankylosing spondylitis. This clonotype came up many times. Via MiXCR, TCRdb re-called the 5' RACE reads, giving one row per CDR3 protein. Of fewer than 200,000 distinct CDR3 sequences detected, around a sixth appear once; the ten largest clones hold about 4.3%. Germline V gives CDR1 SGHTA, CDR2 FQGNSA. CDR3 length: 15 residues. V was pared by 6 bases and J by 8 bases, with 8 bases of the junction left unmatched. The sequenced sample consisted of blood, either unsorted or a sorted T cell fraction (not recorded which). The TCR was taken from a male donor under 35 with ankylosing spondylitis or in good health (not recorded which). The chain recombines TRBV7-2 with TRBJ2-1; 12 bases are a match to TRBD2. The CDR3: CASRLTSGSMDEQFF. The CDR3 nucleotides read TGTGCCAGCAGGTTGACTAGCGGGAGTATGGATGAGCAGTTCTTC. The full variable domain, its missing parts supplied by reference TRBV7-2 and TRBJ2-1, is GAGVSQSPSNKVTEKGKDVELRCDPISGHTALYWYRQSLGQGLEFLIYFQGNSAPDKSGLPSDRFSAERTGGSVSTLTIQRTQQEDSAVYLCASRLTSGSMDEQFFGPGTRLTVL.